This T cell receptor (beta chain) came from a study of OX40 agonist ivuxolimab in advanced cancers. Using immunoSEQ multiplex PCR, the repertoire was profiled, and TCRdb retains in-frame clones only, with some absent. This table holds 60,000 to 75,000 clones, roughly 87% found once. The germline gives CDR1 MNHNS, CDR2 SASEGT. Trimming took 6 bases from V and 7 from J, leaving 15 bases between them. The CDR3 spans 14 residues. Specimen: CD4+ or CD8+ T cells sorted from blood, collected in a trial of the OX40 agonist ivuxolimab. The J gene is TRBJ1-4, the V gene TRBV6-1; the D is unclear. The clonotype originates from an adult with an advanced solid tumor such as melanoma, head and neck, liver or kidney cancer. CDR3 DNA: TGTGCCAGCAGAGCTTCGGGTGAGGCTGAAAAACTGTTTTTT. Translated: CASRASGEAEKLFF.